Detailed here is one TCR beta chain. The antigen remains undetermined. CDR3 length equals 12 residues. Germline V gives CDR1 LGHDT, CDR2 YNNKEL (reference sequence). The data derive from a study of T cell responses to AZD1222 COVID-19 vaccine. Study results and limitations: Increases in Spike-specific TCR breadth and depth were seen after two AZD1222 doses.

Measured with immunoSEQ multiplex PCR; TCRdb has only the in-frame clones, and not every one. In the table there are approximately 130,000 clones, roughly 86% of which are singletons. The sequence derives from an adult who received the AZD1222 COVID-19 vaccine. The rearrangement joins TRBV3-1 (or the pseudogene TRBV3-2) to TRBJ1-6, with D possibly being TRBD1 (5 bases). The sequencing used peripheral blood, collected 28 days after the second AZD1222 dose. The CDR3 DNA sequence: TGTGCGAAGGGGCCCTATAATTCACCCCTCCACTTT. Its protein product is CAKGPYNSPLHF.